The sequence of this T cell receptor (beta chain) was determined in a study of T-cell reconstitution after alpha-beta-depleted transplantation in children. During its preparation, the TCRbeta library received unique molecular identifiers. MiXCR, applied by TCRdb to the PCR reads, yields one record per CDR3 protein. The repertoire holds hundreds of thousands of distinct CDR3 sequences, 10% to 15% seen once, with over 2% in the top ten. This clonotype occurred many times. The antigen is undetermined. Points from the study as a whole: The study reportedly traced alpha-beta T cells about two months after transplant to several hundred expanded graft clones. T-cell numbers and diversity one year post-transplant derived largely from freshly generated T cells.

Germline lookup yields CDR1 ENHRY and CDR2 SYGVKD. With V trimmed by 3 bases and J by 7 bases, 12 bases remained unmatched. The CDR3 loop spans 17 amino acids. The input for sequencing was PBMCs, mostly from graft donor cells, taken 360 days after TCRalphabeta/CD19-depleted stem cell transplant. The origin of this receptor is a male patient between 10 and 17 years old who had a stem cell transplant for acute myeloid leukemia, so the T cells may come from the graft donor. The V call is TRBV10-3, the J call TRBJ2-5, with 12 bases aligning to TRBD2. The CDR3 region has the DNA TGTGCCATCAGTGACCCCCCCACTAGCGGGAGGTTTGGGACCCAGTACTTC. Translation: CAISDPPTSGRFGTQYF.